This TCR beta chain was recorded in a study of T cells in localized non-small cell lung cancer. Study-wide findings and caveats: One tumor region alone was sequenced, and heterogeneity therefore remains possible. In adjacent lung, a median roughly 60 of the top 100 tumor clones were found.

TCRdb's copy holds only in-frame clones and misses some; the assay was immunoSEQ multiplex PCR. This sample yields more than 1,500 clones, of which over 20% are seen a single time; around 16% belongs to the top ten. CDR1 is LNHDA and CDR2 is SQIVND in the germline V gene (reference sequence). There are 16 residues in the CDR3. V dropped 1 base and J dropped 2; count of bases not matched to a gene: 4. This clone was seen only once. Its antigen is as yet unknown. Atypia-free adjacent lung came from at least 2 cm beyond the tumor margin. V gene TRBV19 combines with J gene TRBJ2-7; TRBD1 matches at 11 bases. The origin of this receptor is a female donor of 60 years or more with stage I squamous cell lung carcinoma. The sequences come from normal lung tissue next to the tumor, collected before any cancer treatment. The CDR3, as DNA: TGTGCCAGTAGTATAGTGAAGGGACAGGGGGCCTACGAGCAGTACTTC. It specifies CASSIVKGQGAYEQYF.